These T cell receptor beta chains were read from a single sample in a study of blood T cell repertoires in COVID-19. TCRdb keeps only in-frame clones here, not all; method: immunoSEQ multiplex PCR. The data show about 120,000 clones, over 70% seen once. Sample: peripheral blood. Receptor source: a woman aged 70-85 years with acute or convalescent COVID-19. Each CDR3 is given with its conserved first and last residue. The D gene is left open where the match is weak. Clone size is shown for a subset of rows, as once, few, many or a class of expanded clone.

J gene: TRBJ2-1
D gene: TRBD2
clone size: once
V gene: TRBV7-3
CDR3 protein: CASSLTLAGGNEQFF
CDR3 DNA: TGTGCCAGCAGCTTGACACTAGCGGGAGGCAATGAGCAGTTCTTC

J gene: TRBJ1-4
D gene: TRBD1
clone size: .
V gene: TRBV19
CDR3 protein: CASSILTGVDEKLFF
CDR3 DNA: TGTGCCAGTAGTATCCTGACAGGGGTCGATGAAAAACTGTTTTTT

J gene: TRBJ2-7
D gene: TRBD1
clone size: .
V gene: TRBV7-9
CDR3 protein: CASSLKQGEFYEQYF
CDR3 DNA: TGTGCCAGCAGCTTAAAGCAGGGGGAGTTCTACGAGCAGTACTTC

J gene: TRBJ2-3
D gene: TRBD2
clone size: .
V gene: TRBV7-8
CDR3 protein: CASSLTSGLTDTQYF
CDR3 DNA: TGTGCCAGCAGCCTTACTAGCGGCCTCACAGATACGCAGTATTTT

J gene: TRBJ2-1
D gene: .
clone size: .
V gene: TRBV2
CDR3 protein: CASRAIPPVSEQFF
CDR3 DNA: TGTGCCAGCAGAGCTATCCCCCCGGTGAGTGAGCAGTTCTTC

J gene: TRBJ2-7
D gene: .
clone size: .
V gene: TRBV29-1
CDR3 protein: CSVVKRDEQYF
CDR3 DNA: TGCAGCGTTGTAAAGAGGGACGAGCAGTACTTC

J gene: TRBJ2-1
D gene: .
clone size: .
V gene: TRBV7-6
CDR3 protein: CASSLGRLASNEQFF
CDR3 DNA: TGTGCCAGCAGCTTAGGAAGGCTAGCGAGTAATGAGCAGTTCTTC

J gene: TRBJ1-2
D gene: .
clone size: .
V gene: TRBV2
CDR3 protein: CASSETASYGYTF
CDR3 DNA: TGTGCCAGCAGTGAGACAGCCTCCTATGGCTACACCTTC

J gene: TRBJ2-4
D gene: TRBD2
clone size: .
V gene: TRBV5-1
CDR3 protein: CASSLRTSGSQAKNIQYF
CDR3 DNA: TGCGCCAGCAGCCTGAGGACTAGCGGGAGCCAAGCCAAAAACATTCAGTACTTC

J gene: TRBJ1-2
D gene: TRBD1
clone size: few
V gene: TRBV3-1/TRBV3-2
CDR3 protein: CASSPGDRSGGYTF
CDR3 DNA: TGTGCCAGCAGCCCTGGGGACAGGTCAGGCGGCTACACCTTC

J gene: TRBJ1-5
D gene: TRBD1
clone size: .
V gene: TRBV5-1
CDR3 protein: CASSLGGRGNQPQHF
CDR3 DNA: TGCGCCAGCAGCTTAGGGGGCCGGGGCAATCAGCCCCAGCATTTT

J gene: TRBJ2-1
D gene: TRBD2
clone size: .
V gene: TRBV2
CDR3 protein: CASSGAFYGGDNEQFF
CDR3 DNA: TGTGCCAGCAGTGGGGCGTTTTACGGGGGGGACAATGAGCAGTTCTTC

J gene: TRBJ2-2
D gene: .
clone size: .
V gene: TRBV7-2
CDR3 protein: CASSLMGATGELFF
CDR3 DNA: TGTGCCAGCAGCTTAATGGGCGCCACCGGGGAGCTGTTTTTT

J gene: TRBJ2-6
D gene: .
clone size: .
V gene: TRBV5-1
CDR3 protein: CASSLVGQRALSGANVLTF
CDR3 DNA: TGCGCCAGCAGCTTGGTAGGTCAGCGGGCCCTCTCTGGGGCCAACGTCCTGACTTTC

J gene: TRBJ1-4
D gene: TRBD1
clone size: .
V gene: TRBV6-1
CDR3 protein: CASSEAPTGWGEKLFF
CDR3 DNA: TGTGCCAGCAGTGAGGCCCCGACAGGGTGGGGTGAAAAACTGTTTTTT

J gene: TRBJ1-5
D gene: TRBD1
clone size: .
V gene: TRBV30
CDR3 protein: CAWDHGTANQPQHF
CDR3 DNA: TGTGCCTGGGATCACGGGACAGCTAATCAGCCCCAGCATTTT

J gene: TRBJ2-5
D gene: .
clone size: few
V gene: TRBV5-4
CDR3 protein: CASSSGGGETQYF
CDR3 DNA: TGTGCCAGCAGCTCTGGGGGAGGAGAGACCCAGTACTTC

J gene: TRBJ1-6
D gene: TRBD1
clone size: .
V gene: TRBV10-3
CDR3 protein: CAISAGQGASSPLHF
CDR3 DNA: TGTGCCATCAGTGCGGGACAGGGGGCCAGTTCACCCCTCCACTTT

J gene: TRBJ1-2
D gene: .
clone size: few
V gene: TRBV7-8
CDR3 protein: CASSLETGTPSYGYTF
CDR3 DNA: TGTGCCAGCAGCTTGGAAACAGGGACCCCAAGCTATGGCTACACCTTC

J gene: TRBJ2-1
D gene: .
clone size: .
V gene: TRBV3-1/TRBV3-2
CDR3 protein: CASSQDMGGQFF
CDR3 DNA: TGTGCCAGCAGCCAAGATATGGGGGGGCAGTTCTTC

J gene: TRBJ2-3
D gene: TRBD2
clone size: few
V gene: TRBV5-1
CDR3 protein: CASSYGLAGEGDTQYF
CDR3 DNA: TGCGCCAGCAGCTACGGACTAGCGGGGGAGGGGGATACGCAGTATTTT

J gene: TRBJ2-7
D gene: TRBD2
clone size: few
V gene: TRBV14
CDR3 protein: CASSLQSGRSYEQYF
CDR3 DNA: TGTGCCAGCAGCTTACAGAGCGGGAGATCATACGAGCAGTACTTC

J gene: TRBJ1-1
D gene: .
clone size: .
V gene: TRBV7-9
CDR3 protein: CASSLRQWNTEAFF
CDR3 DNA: TGTGCCAGCAGCTTAAGACAGTGGAACACTGAAGCTTTCTTT

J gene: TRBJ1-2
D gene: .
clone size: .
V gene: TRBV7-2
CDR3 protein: CASSPSSAGTRGYTF
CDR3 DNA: TGTGCCAGCAGCCCGTCGAGCGCGGGGACCAGGGGCTACACCTTC

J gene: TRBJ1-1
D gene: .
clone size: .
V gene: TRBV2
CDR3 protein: CASSRDFGNTEAFF
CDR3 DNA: TGTGCCAGCAGTAGGGACTTTGGGAACACTGAAGCTTTCTTT

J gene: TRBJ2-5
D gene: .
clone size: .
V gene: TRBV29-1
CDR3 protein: CSVLVETQYF
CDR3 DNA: TGCAGCGTTCTGGTGGAGACTCAGTACTTC

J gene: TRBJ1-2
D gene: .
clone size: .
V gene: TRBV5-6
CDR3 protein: CASSSGRGGDYGYTF
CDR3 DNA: TGTGCCAGCAGCTCGGGAAGAGGGGGGGACTATGGCTACACCTTC

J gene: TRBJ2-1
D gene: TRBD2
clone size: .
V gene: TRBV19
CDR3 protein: CASRPTSGSHGEQFF
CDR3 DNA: TGTGCCAGTAGACCGACTAGCGGGAGTCACGGTGAGCAGTTCTTC

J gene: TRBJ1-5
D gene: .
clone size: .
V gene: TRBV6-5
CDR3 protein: CASSSPSGGSSQPQHF
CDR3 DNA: TGTGCCAGCAGTTCCCCCTCTGGGGGGAGCAGTCAGCCCCAGCATTTT

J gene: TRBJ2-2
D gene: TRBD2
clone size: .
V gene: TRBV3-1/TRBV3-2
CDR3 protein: CASSQVGSGFGGELFF
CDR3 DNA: TGTGCCAGCAGCCAAGTTGGTAGCGGGTTTGGCGGGGAGCTGTTTTTT

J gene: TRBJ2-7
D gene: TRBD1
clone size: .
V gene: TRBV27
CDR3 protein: CASSDRVNEQYF
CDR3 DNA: TGTGCCAGCAGTGACAGGGTTAACGAGCAGTACTTC

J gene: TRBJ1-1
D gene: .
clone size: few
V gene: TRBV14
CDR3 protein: CASSHPGSNTEAFF
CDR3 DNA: TGTGCCAGCAGCCACCCAGGATCGAACACTGAAGCTTTCTTT

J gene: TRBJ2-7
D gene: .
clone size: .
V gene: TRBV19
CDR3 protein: CASSIVPGVSYEQYF
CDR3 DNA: TGTGCCAGTAGTATAGTGCCAGGGGTCTCCTACGAGCAGTACTTC

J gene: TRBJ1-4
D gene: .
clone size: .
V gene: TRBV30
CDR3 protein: CAWSSLPDEKLFF
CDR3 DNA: TGTGCCTGGAGCTCACTTCCTGATGAAAAACTGTTTTTT

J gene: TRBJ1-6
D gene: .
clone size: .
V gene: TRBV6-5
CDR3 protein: CASSQTIDNSPLHF
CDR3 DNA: TGTGCCAGCAGTCAAACTATTGATAATTCACCCCTCCACTTT

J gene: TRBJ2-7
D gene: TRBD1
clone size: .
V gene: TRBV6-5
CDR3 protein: CASSRQGYEQYF
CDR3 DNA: TGTGCCAGCAGTCGACAGGGCTACGAGCAGTACTTC